This TCR beta chain was retrieved from a study of control samples from healthy donors and cancer patients. Sequencing was performed with immunoSEQ multiplex PCR; in TCRdb, only in-frame clones are kept and a portion is missing. The data show approximately 150,000 clones, roughly 94% seen once. The length of the CDR3 is 11 residues. Germline assignment: CDR1 SQVTM and CDR2 ANQGSEA. The V end lost 3 bases, the J end lost 2 bases, and 4 bases lay between the germline ends. The chain has TRBV29-1 and TRBJ1-1; no reliable D call. The sequence was collected from a woman aged 18-29 years in good health. What was sequenced was blood. The CDR3 DNA reads as TGCAGCGTTGACCAAAACACTGAAGCTTTCTTT. It yields the protein CSVDQNTEAFF.